A single sample is the source of the 19 T cell receptor beta chains below, sequenced in a study of blood T cell repertoires in COVID-19. Method: immunoSEQ multiplex PCR; TCRdb's copy keeps in-frame clones and lacks some. The profile shows fewer than 200,000 clones, approximately 91% of them singletons. The sequencing input was peripheral blood. Every receptor here comes from a man in his late teens or twenties with COVID-19, enrolled during active disease.

V usage is TRBV18 and J usage is TRBJ1-5; 9 positions match TRBD1. This CDR3 region has 15 residues. V was clipped by 3 bases and J by 6 bases; unmatched bases: 6. The germline CDR1 and CDR2 sequences are KGHSH and LQKENI. CDR3 in amino acids: CASSPGQGSVQPQHF. The DNA for the CDR3 is TGTGCCAGCTCACCGGGACAGGGTTCCGTTCAGCCCCAGCATTTT.

The V gene is TRBV28, the J gene TRBJ2-7; D ambiguous. Looked up from germline, CDR1 is MDHEN and CDR2 is SYDVKM. V lost 3 bases, J lost 0 bases, and 12 bases lay in between. This CDR3 is 15 amino acids long. The CDR3 nucleotides are TGTGCCAGCAGTTTCAACCTAAGGAGCTCCTACGAGCAGTACTTC. It encodes CASSFNLRSSYEQYF.

The chain carries TRBV19 and TRBJ1-1, with D possibly matching TRBD1 (5 bases). Germline V gives CDR1 LNHDA, CDR2 SQIVND (reference sequence). Trimming cost V 6 bases and J 3 bases, with 11 bases left between them. CDR3 length: 13 residues. The CDR3, as DNA: TGTGCCAGTAGCAGGGTTGACGACACTGAAGCTTTCTTT. Its protein product is CASSRVDDTEAFF.

This sequence joins TRBV14 and TRBJ2-3, with TRBD1 identical over 7 bases. Germline V gene lookup returns CDR1 SGHDN and CDR2 FVKESK. CDR3 length equals 16 residues. The ends lost 0 bases at V and 4 bases at J; junction bases unmatched: 7. CDR3 DNA sequence: TGTGCCAGCAGCCAAGAACAGGGGATTCCCCCAGATACGCAGTATTTT. It codes for CASSQEQGIPPDTQYF.

The rearrangement uses TRBV5-1 and TRBJ1-1, with a tentative D call TRBD1 (5 bases). V shed 1 base and J shed 10 bases, with 14 bases lying between them. The CDR3 contains 13 residues. Germline CDR1 reads SGHRS; CDR2 reads YFSETQ. The CDR3: CASSLRNRDSAFF. CDR3 nucleotides: TGCGCCAGCAGCTTGCGGAACCGGGACTCAGCTTTCTTT.

The chain couples TRBV7-2 to TRBJ1-3; 7 nucleotides line up with TRBD1. V lost 5 bases to trimming and J lost 0 bases; unmatched junction nucleotides: 7. This CDR3 is 16 amino acids long. Germline CDR1 SGHTA, CDR2 FQGNSA. CDR3 loop: CASSQQGQPSGNTIYF. The CDR3 DNA sequence: TGTGCCAGCAGCCAACAGGGACAGCCCTCTGGAAACACCATATATTTT.

The genes are TRBV27 and TRBJ1-5, with D perhaps matching TRBD1 (6 bases). The CDR3 has 15 amino acids. V was shortened by 0 bases and J by 2 bases, with 8 bases between the two germline ends. In germline, CDR1 is MNHEY, CDR2 SMNVEV (reference sequence). The CDR3, as DNA: TGTGCCAGCAGTTTATCCGGACAGCGCAATCAGCCCCAGCATTTT. Amino acids: CASSLSGQRNQPQHF.

This clone was seen only once. The chain joins TRBV28 to TRBJ2-1; 11 positions agree with TRBD2. Germline lookup yields CDR1 MDHEN and CDR2 SYDVKM. CDR3 length: 17 residues. The V segment lost 1 base and the J segment 12 bases; nucleotides outside the gene matches: 14. CDR3 sequence (DNA): TGTGCCAGCAGTTTATTGTCTAGCGGGAGGTCTGGAGGGGGGCAGTTCTTC. Translating it yields CASSLLSSGRSGGGQFF.

The chain uses TRBV10-3 and TRBJ1-5; no reliable D call. V was cut by 6 bases and J by 5 bases, with 11 bases left in between. The germline V gene has CDR1 ENHRY and CDR2 SYGVKD. The CDR3 is 13 residues long. This chain's CDR3 is CAISTGGDQPQHF. The CDR3 DNA sequence: TGTGCCATCAGCACGGGAGGCGATCAGCCCCAGCATTTT.

Only one count was recorded for this clone. The chain uses TRBV30 and TRBJ1-5; D ambiguous. CDR1 and CDR2 (germline): GTSNPN, SVGIG (reference sequence). Trimming took 5 bases from V and 5 from J, leaving 13 bases between them. The CDR3 covers 13 residues. In DNA form, the CDR3 reads TGTGCCTGGGGAGTCGGGGTCGATCAGCCCCAGCATTTT. It translates to CAWGVGVDQPQHF.

The V gene is TRBV2, the J gene TRBJ2-1; perhaps TRBD1 as D (6 bases). The germline V and J ends were trimmed by 6 bases and 7 bases, with 19 bases remaining between them. The CDR3 loop spans 15 amino acids. Germline CDR1 and CDR2: SNHLY and FYNNEI. CDR3 region: CASSKTGTLGNEQFF. The DNA for the CDR3 is TGTGCCAGCAGCAAAACAGGGACGCTAGGGAATGAGCAGTTCTTC.

The chain carries TRBV18 and TRBJ1-2, with D possibly TRBD1 on 5 matching bases. V was shortened by 3 bases and J by 1 base, with 12 bases between the two germline ends. CDR3 length equals 15 residues. Germline CDR1 is KGHSH and CDR2 is LQKENI. The CDR3 loop is CASSPAGLLNYGYTF. DNA for the CDR3: TGTGCCAGCTCACCCGCAGGGCTGCTTAACTATGGCTACACCTTC.

This clone was found once. The rearrangement joins TRBV19 to TRBJ1-1, with D unclear. Germline values: CDR1 LNHDA, CDR2 SQIVND (reference sequence). Trimming pared 3 bases from V and 1 base from J, leaving 15 bases between. The CDR3 runs to 16 residues. This CDR3 is CASSMIALTENTEAFF. DNA for the CDR3: TGTGCCAGTAGTATGATCGCTTTAACAGAGAACACTGAAGCTTTCTTT.

The chain combines TRBV12-3 or TRBV12-4 with TRBJ1-1; D gene ambiguous. The ends were cut back, 3 bases at V and 7 bases at J, with 9 bases in the middle. The CDR3 is 12 amino acids. For the CDR3, the DNA is TGTGCCAGCAGTTTCGGTCCGAGTGAAGCTTTCTTT. This gives the protein CASSFGPSEAFF.

This clone has a single count. J is TRBJ2-3 and V is TRBV27; TRBD2 is a possible D gene (5 bases). Germline V CDR1 and CDR2: MNHEY, SMNVEV (reference sequence). V lost 3 bases and J lost 0, with 13 bases in between. The CDR3 is made up of 16 amino acids. CDR3 in amino acids: CASSFQRGPSTDTQYF. CDR3 nucleotide sequence: TGTGCCAGCAGTTTCCAACGGGGTCCTAGCACAGATACGCAGTATTTT.

This rearrangement joins TRBV5-5 to TRBJ2-3, with a possible D match to TRBD1 (6 bases). The CDR3 loop spans 16 amino acids. The germline V gene encodes CDR1 SGHKS and CDR2 YYEKEE (reference sequence). The germline V and J ends were trimmed by 0 bases and 9 bases, with 20 bases remaining between them. The CDR3 sequence: CASSLGGRGGVGTQYF. CDR3 sequence (DNA): TGTGCCAGCAGCTTGGGAGGCAGGGGCGGAGTAGGAACGCAGTATTTT.

The V call is TRBV4-2, the J call TRBJ2-7; perhaps TRBD1 as D (6 bases). The CDR3 totals 16 residues. Germline lookup yields CDR1 LGHNA and CDR2 YNFKEQ. The ends were cut back, 0 bases at V and 1 base at J, with 13 bases in the middle. The CDR3 here is CASSQDFTDRSYEQYF. CDR3 DNA sequence: TGTGCCAGCAGCCAAGACTTCACCGACAGGTCCTACGAGCAGTACTTC.

The chain carries TRBV10-1 and TRBJ2-3; 11 positions agree with TRBD2. Germline CDR1 reads WNHNN; CDR2 reads SYGVQD (reference sequence). This CDR3 contains 17 residues. The junction had 11 bases not matched to a gene; V was cut back by 7 bases and J by 2 bases. CDR3 loop: CASNQSQLAGATDTQYF. CDR3 DNA: TGCGCCAGCAATCAGTCCCAACTAGCGGGAGCCACAGATACGCAGTATTTT.

The V gene is TRBV25-1, the J gene TRBJ2-1; 9 bases agree with TRBD2. V shed 1 base and J 4 bases; nucleotides not matched to a gene: 2. This CDR3 is 15 amino acids long. CDR1 and CDR2 (germline): MGHDK, SYGVNS. CDR3 DNA sequence: TGTGCCAGCAGTGAATTGACTAGCGGATACAATGAGCAGTTCTTC. It codes for CASSELTSGYNEQFF. The full variable domain, in which reference TRBV25-1 and TRBJ2-1 provide the parts outside the CDR3, is EADIYQTPRYLVIGTGKKITLECSQTMGHDKMYWYQQDPGMELHLIHYSYGVNSTEKGDLSSESTVSRIRTEHFPLTLESARPSHTSQYLCASSELTSGYNEQFFGPGTRLTVL.